Shown below are 3 T cell receptor beta chains from a single sample sequenced in a study of Ad26.COV2.S vaccination and SARS-CoV-2 variants (dated by TCRdb to the early 2020s). To prepare the library, the immunoSEQ multiplex PCR assay was applied. TCRdb re-hosts the immuneACCESS table, in-frame sequences only. Its copies lack some clones; in the studies checked, an unresolved V gene accounts for under half of them, and the cause for the rest is not known. This sample gives roughly 400,000 clones in total; 80% to 95% of them show up just once. The top ten constitute over 1.5% of the sample. According to the study, the label for this sample's treatment or condition signals: roughly 19 received Ad26.COV2.S at low or high dose, single or two shots; roughly five received placebo; per-sample allocation not given. Repertoires of vaccine and placebo recipients were sequenced from samples taken on day 63 after the first injection.

The starting material was peripheral blood, obtained in a trial of Ad26.COV2.S vaccine versus placebo. These receptors originate from a person aged 18-60 years who received the Ad26.COV2.S COVID-19 vaccine or a placebo.

This clone has only a few counts. The CDR3 protein is CASTETGKSYDTEAFF. DNA for the CDR3: TGTGCCAGCACCGAAACAGGGAAGAGTTATGACACTGAAGCTTTCTTT. J is TRBJ1-1 and V is TRBV7-9; TRBD1 might be the D (6 bases). CDR1 is SEHNR and CDR2 is FQNEAQ in the germline V gene (reference sequence). The CDR3 has 16 amino acids. V was trimmed by 7 bases and J by 3 bases, leaving 21 bases between them.

The V call is TRBV7-2, the J call TRBJ1-2, with 8 bases that match TRBD1. Trimming removed 1 base from V and 7 bases from J; junction bases left unmatched: 5. The germline V gene encodes CDR1 SGHTA and CDR2 FQGNSA. The CDR3 consists of 14 residues. The DNA of the CDR3 is TGTGCCAGCAGCTTAGGACAGGGGACCTCTGGCTACACCTTC. Residues: CASSLGQGTSGYTF.

The chain combines TRBV7-8 with TRBJ2-5, with 8 positions matching TRBD1. CDR3 length: 12 residues. After removal of 5 bases from V and 9 bases from J, the junction contained 5 bases not matched to a gene. Germline V lookup: CDR1 SGHVS, CDR2 FQNEAQ. CDR3 region: CASSPDRDPQYF. DNA of the CDR3: TGTGCCAGCAGCCCGGACAGGGATCCCCAGTACTTC. The full variable domain, completed using reference TRBV7-8 and TRBJ2-5, is GAGVSQSPRYKVAKRGQDVALRCDPISGHVSLFWYQQALGQGPEFLTYFQNEAQLDKSGLPSDRFFAERPEGSVSTLKIQRTQQEDSAVYLCASSPDRDPQYFGPGTRLLVL.